The TCR beta chain under discussion was sequenced for a study of shared clonotypes between healthy human individuals. Sorted-subset replicate PCRs used about 0.2 ug of genomic DNA. This amount corresponded to approximately 30,000 T cell genomes. Original handling: Filtering of immunoSEQ junctional sequences could not match full-length read filtering. The protocol was immunoSEQ multiplex PCR, while the TCRdb copy is restricted to in-frame clones and leaves out a portion. V, J and clone size were drawn from that table, and D and trimming were deduced from the DNA. The table shows roughly 2,000,000 clones, with around 96% occurring only once. The naive CD8 subset, CD45RO-negative cells positively selected for CCR7, excluded terminally differentiated effector memory CD45RA+ cells. Points on this clone: Its cognate antigen is unknown.

Regarding the study as a whole: Among several donors, roughly 5% of naive CD4 clonotypes were found in common.

This receptor was identified in a man between 18 and 35 years old in good health. The sequencing input was naive CD8+ T cells sorted from blood.

CDR3 amino acids: CASREPIPPTSESYEQYF. For the CDR3, the DNA is TGTGCCAGCAGAGAACCAATACCACCGACTAGCGAGTCCTACGAGCAGTACTTC. The J gene is TRBJ2-7, the V gene TRBV6-1; 8 nucleotides align to TRBD2. Germline V gene sequence: CDR1 MNHNS, CDR2 SASEGT. There are 18 residues in the CDR3. Trimming at V came to 6 bases and at J to 1 base, leaving 17 bases not matched to a gene.